This TCR beta chain was retrieved from a study of blood T cell repertoires in COVID-19. Study-level background: Material from acute and convalescent COVID-19 was sourced from the United States, Italy and Spain. Sources were T cells, B-cell-depleted T cells, or PBMCs; the material itself was cDNA or gDNA.

As handled by the study authors: Cell counts per sample came from amplifying reference gene primers. Measured with immunoSEQ multiplex PCR; TCRdb has only the in-frame clones, and not every one. The D gene and trimming were derived from the DNA, and the V and J assignments and clone size from that table. This sample has 50,000 to 65,000 clones, with about 84% found just once. The CDR3 has 16 residues. Per germline, CDR1 MNHNS and CDR2 SASEGT. The ends were cut back, 0 bases at V and 0 bases at J, with 9 bases in the middle. This TCR was sampled from a man aged 35 to 55 with active COVID-19. The specimen was peripheral blood. V usage is TRBV6-1 and J usage is TRBJ2-1; D gene uncertain. The CDR3 bases are TGTGCCAGCAGTGAAGCGAACACGAACTCCTACAATGAGCAGTTCTTC. It is translated as CASSEANTNSYNEQFF.